The source of this T cell receptor (beta chain) is a study of Ad26.COV2.S vaccination and SARS-CoV-2 variants. General study points: Quantification of TCR breadth and depth may have yielded underestimates of total T cell responses.

Details on this clone: Its matching antigen is unknown.

The treatment denotes: some 19 received Ad26.COV2.S at low or high dose, single or two shots; 5 received placebo; per-sample allocation not given. The study sampled participants on day 63 after the first vaccine or placebo injection. Germline-derived CDR1 and CDR2 are SGHDT and YYEEEE. The CDR3 covers 13 residues. V was trimmed by 5 bases and J by 11 bases, leaving 19 bases between them. Clones were read by immunoSEQ multiplex PCR, and TCRdb kept only the in-frame ones, dropping some. Of about 400,000 clones in the sample, 70% to 90% were seen once. Sequencing was performed on peripheral blood, taken in a trial of Ad26.COV2.S vaccine versus placebo. The sequence derives from a person between 18 and 65 years old who received the Ad26.COV2.S COVID-19 vaccine or a placebo. The V and J genes are TRBV5-6 and TRBJ1-1; D may be TRBD1 (5 bases). CDR3 amino acids: CASSLGTPGDAFF. Written as DNA, the CDR3 is TGTGCCAGCAGTTTAGGGACCCCCGGTGATGCTTTCTTT. The full variable domain, in which reference TRBV5-6 and TRBJ1-1 provide the parts outside the CDR3, is DAGVTQSPTHLIKTRGQQVTLRCSPKSGHDTVSWYQQALGQGPQFIFQYYEEEERQRGNFPDRFSGHQFPNYSSELNVNALLLGDSALYLCASSLGTPGDAFFGQGTRLTVV.